This is a list of T cell receptor beta chains from one sample in a study of blood T cell repertoires in COVID-19. Method: immunoSEQ multiplex PCR; TCRdb's copy keeps in-frame clones and lacks some. There are more than 60,000 clones in the sample; approximately 90% occur only once, and 5.8% lies in the top ten. Input material: peripheral blood. The receptors originated from a human donor in a cohort sampled during active COVID-19. Each CDR3 is given with its conserved first and last residue. D genes are given only for firm matches.

d_call j_call v_call cdr3_aa
- TRBJ2-1 TRBV3-1/TRBV3-2 CASSQEMAGGHEQFF
- TRBJ1-3 TRBV5-1 CASSRETANGNTIYF
TRBD1 TRBJ1-2 TRBV6-5 CASRLGGTGGGYTF
TRBD1 TRBJ1-1 TRBV15 CATRSGTGNSAFF
- TRBJ2-7 TRBV19 CASSRQWRDEQYF
- TRBJ2-7 TRBV7-2 CASSLFGDEQYF
TRBD1 TRBJ2-1 TRBV10-3 CAITDRTGEGDEQFF
- TRBJ2-7 TRBV5-5 CASSAGLVRSYEQYF
- TRBJ2-5 TRBV18 CASSPNRGIQETQYF
- TRBJ1-1 TRBV6-6 CASSYPGGSDGAFF
- TRBJ1-3 TRBV9 CASSVANYRATGNTIYF